The T cell receptor (beta chain) under discussion was sequenced for a study of shared clonotypes between healthy human individuals. To note about this clone: The antigen is undetermined.

V was shortened by 5 bases and J by 8 bases, with 15 bases between the two germline ends. This CDR3 is built from 12 residues. Germline lookup yields CDR1 SQVTM and CDR2 ANQGSEA. Several immunoSEQ plates held equal portions of the genomic DNA taken from each subset. Sequencing used immunoSEQ multiplex PCR; TCRdb keeps in-frame clones, though not all of them. The repertoire includes about 2 million clones, roughly 95% of them detected once, and approximately 1.2% sits in the top ten. Naive CD8 cells lacked CD45RO and underwent positive selection for CCR7, leaving out terminally differentiated effector memory CD45RA+ cells. General observations from the study: Memory subsets had estimated richness that was generally smaller than that of naive subsets. Approximately 5% was the fraction of naive CD4 clonotypes found shared across four donors.

The material sequenced was naive CD8+ T cells sorted from blood. The source is a man aged 18 to 29 in good health. The genes are TRBV29-1 and TRBJ1-2, with D tentatively TRBD1 (5 bases). The CDR3 DNA reads TGCAGCGTTCAGGGTGACGCGGCGGGCTACACCTTC. It is translated as CSVQGDAAGYTF.